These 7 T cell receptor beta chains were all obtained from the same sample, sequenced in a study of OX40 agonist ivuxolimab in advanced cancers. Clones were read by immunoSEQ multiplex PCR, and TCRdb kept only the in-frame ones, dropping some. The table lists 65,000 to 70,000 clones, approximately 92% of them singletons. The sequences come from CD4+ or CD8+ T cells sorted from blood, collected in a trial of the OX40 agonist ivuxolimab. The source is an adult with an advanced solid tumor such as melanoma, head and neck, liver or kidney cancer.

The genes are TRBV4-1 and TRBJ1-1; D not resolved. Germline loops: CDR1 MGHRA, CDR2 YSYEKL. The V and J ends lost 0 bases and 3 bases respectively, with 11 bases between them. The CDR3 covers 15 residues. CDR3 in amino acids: CASSQDDTPYTEAFF. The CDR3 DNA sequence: TGCGCCAGCAGCCAAGATGACACCCCGTACACTGAAGCTTTCTTT.

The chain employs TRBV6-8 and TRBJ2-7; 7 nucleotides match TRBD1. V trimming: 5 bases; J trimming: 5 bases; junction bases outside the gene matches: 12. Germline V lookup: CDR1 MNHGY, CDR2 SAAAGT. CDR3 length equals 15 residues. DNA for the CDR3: TGTGCCAGCAGTCCCGGGACAGTGGGATTCCACGAGCAGTACTTC. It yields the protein CASSPGTVGFHEQYF.

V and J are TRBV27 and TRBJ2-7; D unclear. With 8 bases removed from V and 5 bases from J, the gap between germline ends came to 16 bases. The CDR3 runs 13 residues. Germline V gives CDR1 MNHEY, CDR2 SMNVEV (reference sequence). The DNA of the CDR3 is TGTGCCAGCGGCCCGCAGGTTCAAGACGAGCAGTACTTC. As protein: CASGPQVQDEQYF.

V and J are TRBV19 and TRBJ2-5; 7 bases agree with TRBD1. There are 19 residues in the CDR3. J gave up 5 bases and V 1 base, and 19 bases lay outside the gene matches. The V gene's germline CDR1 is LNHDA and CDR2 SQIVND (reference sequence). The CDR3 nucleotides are TGTGCCAGTAGTATAGCGCTCATTAGGGCCGAGACAGGGACGGAGACCCAGTACTTC. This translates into CASSIALIRAETGTETQYF.

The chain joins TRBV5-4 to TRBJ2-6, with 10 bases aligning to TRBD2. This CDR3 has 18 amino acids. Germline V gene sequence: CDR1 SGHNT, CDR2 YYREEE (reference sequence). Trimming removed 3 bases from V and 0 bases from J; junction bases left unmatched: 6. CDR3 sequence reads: CASSSRTSGYSGANVLTF. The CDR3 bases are TGTGCCAGCAGCTCTCGGACTAGCGGATACTCTGGGGCCAACGTCCTGACTTTC.

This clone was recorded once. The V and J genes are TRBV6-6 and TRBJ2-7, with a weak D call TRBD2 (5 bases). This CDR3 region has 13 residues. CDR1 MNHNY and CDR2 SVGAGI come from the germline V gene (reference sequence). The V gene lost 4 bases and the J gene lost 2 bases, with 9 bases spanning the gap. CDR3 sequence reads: CASSFEGPYEQYF. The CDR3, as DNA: TGTGCCAGCAGTTTTGAGGGCCCCTACGAGCAGTACTTC.

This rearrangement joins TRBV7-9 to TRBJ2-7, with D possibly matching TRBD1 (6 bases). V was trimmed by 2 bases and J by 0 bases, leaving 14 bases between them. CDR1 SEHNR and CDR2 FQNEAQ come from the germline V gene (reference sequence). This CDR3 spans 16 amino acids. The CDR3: CASSLPAGVSSYEQYF. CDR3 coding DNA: TGTGCCAGCAGCTTACCCGCAGGGGTCAGCTCCTACGAGCAGTACTTC.